This T cell receptor (beta chain) was recovered during a study of Graves' ophthalmopathy and Graves' hyperthyroidism (dated by TCRdb to about 2018). As for the study more broadly: Peripheral blood was collected at initial diagnosis, prior to any treatment. Following sample collection, hyperthyroidism patients were given methimazole at a starting dose of 30 mg daily, and ophthalmopathy patients were given high-dose intravenous methylprednisolone. The 100 discovery patients were divided at random into training and test sets in a 7:3 ratio. T-cell repertoires of thyroid tissue and blood were compared in several hyperthyroidism patients. To explore V-J signatures that separate ophthalmopathy from hyperthyroidism, a discovery set of about a hundred patients was enrolled, consisting of about 45 with ophthalmopathy and 55 to 65 with stable hyperthyroidism. An independent validation cohort comprised around 19 hyperthyroidism patients and some 16 patients who later progressed from hyperthyroidism to ophthalmopathy. The study used TCR beta repertoire signatures to distinguish Graves' ophthalmopathy from Graves' hyperthyroidism and to predict progression to ophthalmopathy. In total, 135 blood samples were TCR-sequenced: fewer than 50 ophthalmopathy, roughly 77 hyperthyroidism and approximately 17 hyperthyroidism-to-ophthalmopathy patients.

What the study reported, not specific to this receptor: In validation, the model predicted ophthalmopathy progression with about 71% sensitivity and approximately 78% specificity; some 13 predicted patients were CT-confirmed with GO in a median of about 7.1 months. Ophthalmopathy was separated from stable hyperthyroidism by the 13-signature model with about 88% sensitivity and around 81% specificity in cross-validation and with 80%/75% in the test set. Among expanded thyroid clonotypes with frequency above 0.001, most also showed up in blood, which suggests that blood repertoires may reflect the thyroid immune response. No statistical method was used to set the sample size in advance, and the investigators knew which group each participant was assigned to.

Ophthalmopathy patients had moderately to severely active disease, Clinical Activity Score of at least 3, NOSPECS grade of at least 4, and disease duration under 3 months. Patients with other autoimmune diseases, uncontrolled infections, pregnancy or lactation were excluded. Diagnosis was based on clinical symptoms, serum thyroxine, TRAb, thyroid ultrasound and orbital computed tomography. Ficoll-Paque density gradient centrifugation was used to isolate PBMCs from around 10 ml of fresh peripheral blood. Trizol reagent was used to extract the total RNA, and its quality was then checked on an Agilent 2100 Bioanalyzer. This clonotype was observed many times. The target of this receptor is not known. Per-nucleotide qualities are absent, and no much larger clonotype sits a single base away. Cut back by 3 bases and 0 bases, the V and J ends lie 11 bases apart. The CDR3 starts with the cysteine, ends with the phenylalanine, and has 15 residues. Only CDR3 DNA is held: 45 bases, read in frame from base 1.

For repertoire sequencing, the TCR beta CDR3 regions were amplified from RNA transcripts. The first round of RT-PCR was done with HTBI primers and the Qiagen OneStep RT-PCR kit, and was followed by a second round of multiplex PCR, then size selection and purification. The libraries underwent paired-end sequencing with 100 bp reads on an Illumina HiSeq2000. For the original study's pipeline: SOAPnuke was used for read processing, and reads with adapters, uncalled bases, a mean Phred below 15, or no exact constant-primer or identifier match were discarded. COPE v1.2.5 was used to merge high-quality paired reads. Each unique nucleotide sequence was defined as a clonotype, and clonotypes were aligned to IMGT TRB V, D and J references with MiTCR v1.1. The analysis was limited to V-J combinations with a frequency above 0.0001, which together covered more than 98% of repertoires. For each V-J combination, a TCR clonal expansion and chaos score was defined as the ratio of F50 clonal expansion to chaos observed in the TCRdist matrix. Welch's t-statistics and random forest were used to reduce the features to about 14 V-J combinations, which were then used as input to a naive Bayes classifier. Thyroid-blood repertoire similarity was quantified with the Morisita-Horn index. TCRdb ran its own pipeline on the public reads, namely fastp trimming at Q25 and MiXCR clone calling, and kept in-frame beta chains. Entries are consolidated by CDR3 protein sequence, retaining the most common genes and DNA. TCRdb's processing, not the authors' own work, is the source of the V and J calls. This sample has some 170,000 distinct CDR3 sequences in its table, and roughly two fifths of those were observed once. 7.5% to 10% of the sample rests with the top ten.

The sequence links TRBV12-3 or TRBV12-4 to TRBJ2-5; no confident D gene assignment can be made. The TCR sequence derives from a man aged 25-45 years with Graves' ophthalmopathy. Donor details come from another sample of the same person, matched by shared clones. The sequenced sample was peripheral blood. The nucleotide sequence reads TGTGCCAGCAGTTTCTGGCAGGCCTACCAAGAGACCCAGTACTTC. Its coded protein is CASSFWQAYQETQYF.